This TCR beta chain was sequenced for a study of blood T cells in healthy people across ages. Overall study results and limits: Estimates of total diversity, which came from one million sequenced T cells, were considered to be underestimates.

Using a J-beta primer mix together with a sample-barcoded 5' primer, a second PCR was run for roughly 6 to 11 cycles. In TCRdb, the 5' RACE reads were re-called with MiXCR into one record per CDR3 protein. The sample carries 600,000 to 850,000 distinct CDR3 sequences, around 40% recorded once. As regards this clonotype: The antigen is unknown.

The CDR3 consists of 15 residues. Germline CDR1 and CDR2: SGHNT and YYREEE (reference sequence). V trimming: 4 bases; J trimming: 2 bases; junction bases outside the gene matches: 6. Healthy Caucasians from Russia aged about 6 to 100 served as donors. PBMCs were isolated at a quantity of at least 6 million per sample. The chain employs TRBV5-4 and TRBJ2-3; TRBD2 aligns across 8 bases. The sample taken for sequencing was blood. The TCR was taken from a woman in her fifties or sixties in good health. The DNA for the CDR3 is TGTGCCAGCAGCCGTGTAGCGGGGAACACAGATACGCAGTATTTT. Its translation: CASSRVAGNTDTQYF.